What follows are 23 T cell receptor beta chains derived from one specimen sequenced in a study of blood T cell repertoires in COVID-19. Profiling relied on immunoSEQ multiplex PCR, and the TCRdb table lists in-frame clones only, not all of them. The top ten hold around 4.5% of the sample, which has some 300,000 clones, 90% seen once. The sample was PBMCs or T cells enriched from blood (not recorded which). The receptor source for this set is a woman aged 18-29 years with acute COVID-19.

The chain joins TRBV5-1 to TRBJ1-3, with D unresolved. The CDR3 length is 15 residues. Looked up from germline, CDR1 is SGHRS and CDR2 is YFSETQ. V was trimmed by 0 bases and J by 4 bases, leaving 11 bases between them. CDR3 nucleotide sequence: TGCGCCAGCAGCTTGGCCGTGGGCAGGGGAAACACCATATATTTT. This sequence encodes CASSLAVGRGNTIYF.

This clone was detected a few times. V gene TRBV3-1 (or the pseudogene TRBV3-2) combines with J gene TRBJ2-7, with D tentatively TRBD1 (5 bases). Between the trimmed V and J ends, which lost 1 base and 6 bases, there was a span of 22 bases. Per germline, CDR1 LGHDT and CDR2 YNNKEL (reference sequence). The CDR3 is made up of 17 amino acids. CDR3 coding DNA: TGTGCCAGCAGCCAAGGGAGTGGGCAGGGCAGATTGGGCGAGCAGTACTTC. It translates to CASSQGSGQGRLGEQYF.

This chain joins TRBV7-9 and TRBJ2-2; no clear D gene. The CDR3 spans 16 residues. The ends were cut back, 3 bases at V and 1 base at J, with 12 bases in the middle. In germline, CDR1 is SEHNR, CDR2 FQNEAQ (reference sequence). The CDR3 region has the DNA TGTGCCAGCAGCTTCCTTTCTGCGGAGAACACCGGGGAGCTGTTTTTT. It specifies CASSFLSAENTGELFF.

The rearrangement links TRBV5-1 to TRBJ1-6; possible D gene TRBD1, 6 bases. From germline, CDR1 is SGHRS and CDR2 YFSETQ. The CDR3 length is 15 residues. The V end lost 0 bases, the J end lost 9 bases, and 13 bases lay between the germline ends. CDR3 nucleotide sequence: TGCGCCAGCAGCTTGGACACGGGACATACTTCACCCCTCCACTTT. This sequence encodes CASSLDTGHTSPLHF.

This chain connects TRBV9 to TRBJ1-3, with D perhaps matching TRBD1 (6 bases). V shed 4 bases and J shed 1 base, with 9 bases lying between them. Per the germline V gene, CDR1 is SGDLS and CDR2 is YYNGEE. There are 14 residues in the CDR3. The CDR3, as DNA: TGTGCCAGCAGCCTACAGGGTTCTGGAAACACCATATATTTT. Amino acids: CASSLQGSGNTIYF.

The V and J genes are TRBV6-8 and TRBJ2-7; 7 bases map to TRBD2. V lost 8 bases and J lost 3; bases outside the gene matches: 10. Germline assignment: CDR1 MNHGY and CDR2 SAAAGT. The CDR3 length is 14 residues. In DNA, the CDR3 is TGTGCCAGCCCTTTTTTGAGGGAGGGCTACGAGCAGTACTTC. As protein: CASPFLREGYEQYF.

This chain links TRBV29-1 with TRBJ1-1; 9 bases match TRBD1. Germline loops: CDR1 SQVTM, CDR2 ANQGSEA. V lost 6 bases and J lost 1; bases outside the gene matches: 3. The CDR3 covers 13 residues. The CDR3 coding sequence is TGCAGCGTCCAGGGACAGGGGAACACTGAAGCTTTCTTT. Residues: CSVQGQGNTEAFF.

Here the CDR3 reads CASSYSRGIGYEQYF. The CDR3 DNA follows: TGTGCCAGCAGTTACTCGAGGGGGATCGGCTACGAGCAGTACTTC. This sequence joins TRBV6-5 and TRBJ2-7; maybe TRBD1 (6 bases). The ends were cut back, 0 bases at V and 3 bases at J, with 12 bases in the middle. This CDR3 contains 15 residues. Germline CDR1 MNHEY, CDR2 SVGAGI.

The J gene is TRBJ2-4, the V gene TRBV28; 7 nucleotides line up with TRBD2. This CDR3 region has 14 residues. The J segment lost 0 bases and the V segment lost 4 bases, leaving 0 bases of the junction unmatched. Germline CDR1 is MDHEN and CDR2 is SYDVKM. The CDR3 loop is CASSSSGAKNIQYF. The DNA of the CDR3 is TGTGCCAGCAGTTCTAGCGGAGCCAAAAACATTCAGTACTTC. Complete variable domain (other parts from reference TRBV28 and TRBJ2-4): DVKVTQSSRYLVKRTGEKVFLECVQDMDHENMFWYRQDPGLGLRLIYFSYDVKMKEKGDIPEGYSVSREKKERFSLILESASTNQTSMYLCASSSSGAKNIQYFGAGTRLSVL.

This chain uses TRBV28 with TRBJ2-3, with a tentative D call TRBD2 (6 bases). The CDR3 is 13 amino acids. The germline CDR1 and CDR2 sequences are MDHEN and SYDVKM. The V and J ends lost 7 bases and 6 bases respectively, with 14 bases between them. The DNA for the CDR3 is TGTGCCAGCACGGGAGTGCGGCCGGATACGCAGTATTTT. This translates into CASTGVRPDTQYF.

The chain couples TRBV6-5 to TRBJ1-1; no firm D call. Germline assignment: CDR1 MNHEY and CDR2 SVGAGI. The CDR3 has 14 amino acids. Trimming took 2 bases from V and 5 from J, leaving 12 bases between them. In nucleotides, the CDR3 is TGTGCCAGCAGTTACGAGGGTGGCCGGACTGAAGCTTTCTTT. It specifies CASSYEGGRTEAFF.

This chain connects TRBV27 to TRBJ1-2; 8 nucleotides align to TRBD1. The CDR3 spans 15 residues. Germline loops: CDR1 MNHEY, CDR2 SMNVEV (reference sequence). Trimming at V came to 3 bases and at J to 4 bases, leaving 7 bases not matched to a gene. As DNA, the CDR3 is TGTGCCAGCAGTTTGCAGGCAGGGGGCGTCTATGGCTACACCTTC. Translation gives CASSLQAGGVYGYTF.

The chain carries TRBV7-9 and TRBJ2-1; 11 bases fit TRBD2. The CDR3 has 14 residues. The germline V gene has CDR1 SEHNR and CDR2 FQNEAQ (reference sequence). V was clipped by 8 bases and J by 4 bases; unmatched bases: 4. CDR3 loop: CASGGTSGYNEQFF. CDR3 in DNA: TGTGCCAGCGGCGGGACTAGCGGATACAATGAGCAGTTCTTC.

This chain connects TRBV7-2 to TRBJ1-1; 8 nucleotides match TRBD1. CDR3 length equals 16 residues. In germline, CDR1 is SGHTA, CDR2 FQGNSA. J gave up 0 bases and V 3 bases, and 6 bases lay outside the gene matches. Here the CDR3 DNA reads TGTGCCAGCAGCTTTAGGTCAGGGGGCTTGAACACTGAAGCTTTCTTT. Amino acids: CASSFRSGGLNTEAFF.

The rearrangement links TRBV11-2 to TRBJ1-1; TRBD1 matches 7 bases. Germline V gene data show CDR1 as SGHAT and CDR2 as FQNNGV. The CDR3 covers 13 residues. Unmatched junction bases numbered 7, after V lost 5 bases and J lost 7 bases. The CDR3 DNA is TGTGCCAGCAGCGGCCAGGGGGTAGGTGAAGCTTTCTTT. It encodes CASSGQGVGEAFF.

This chain connects TRBV6-6 to TRBJ1-3; D not resolved. The CDR3 extends over 13 amino acids. Germline-derived CDR1 and CDR2 are MNHNY and SVGAGI (reference sequence). Trimming left V 7 bases short and J 0 bases short, with 7 bases between. CDR3 amino acids: CASKRSSGNTIYF. Written as DNA, the CDR3 is TGTGCCAGCAAAAGGAGCTCTGGAAACACCATATATTTT.

This clone has only one observation. The chain couples TRBV11-3 to TRBJ2-3; D is perhaps TRBD2 (6 bases). The CDR3 spans 14 residues. Germline V lookup: CDR1 SGHNT, CDR2 YENEEA. Trimming left V 4 bases short and J 4 bases short, with 12 bases between. The CDR3 sequence: CASSWTRDSDTQYF. CDR3 in DNA: TGTGCCAGCAGCTGGACCCGGGACTCAGATACGCAGTATTTT.

J is TRBJ1-1 and V is TRBV2; maybe TRBD1 (5 bases). Trimming took off 5 bases at V and 3 bases at J, with 13 bases between the two ends. The CDR3 has 14 residues. From germline, CDR1 is SNHLY and CDR2 FYNNEI. The CDR3 sequence: CASSPQGYDTEAFF. CDR3 DNA sequence: TGTGCCAGCAGTCCCCAGGGCTACGACACTGAAGCTTTCTTT.

The V and J genes are TRBV19 and TRBJ1-6, with D possibly matching TRBD1 (5 bases). Germline V gene lookup returns CDR1 LNHDA and CDR2 SQIVND (reference sequence). V lost 3 bases and J 6 bases, leaving 15 bases between the germline ends. The CDR3 totals 16 residues. CDR3: CASSMLGQNFNSPLHF. The CDR3 region has the DNA TGTGCCAGTAGTATGTTGGGGCAGAACTTTAATTCACCCCTCCACTTT.

This rearrangement joins TRBV11-2 to TRBJ2-1; TRBD2 aligns across 8 bases. J was trimmed by 4 bases and V by 2 bases; bases with no gene match: 10. Germline loops: CDR1 SGHAT, CDR2 FQNNGV. This CDR3 has 17 amino acids. DNA of the CDR3: TGTGCCAGCAGCTTACGGACCCCGGGACTAGATTACAATGAGCAGTTCTTC. Translating it yields CASSLRTPGLDYNEQFF.

The gene calls are TRBV3-1 (or the pseudogene TRBV3-2) and TRBJ1-6; tentative D call: TRBD1 (5 bases). CDR3 length: 16 residues. Trimming took off 4 bases at V and 7 bases at J, with 17 bases between the two ends. Looked up from germline, CDR1 is LGHDT and CDR2 is YNNKEL (reference sequence). The CDR3 reads CASSPPQGPLNSPLHF. The CDR3 nucleotides are TGTGCCAGCAGCCCCCCTCAGGGCCCACTCAATTCACCCCTCCACTTT.

The rearrangement joins TRBV11-2 to TRBJ1-2; tentative D call: TRBD1 (5 bases). This CDR3 contains 13 residues. Trimming took 5 bases from V and 6 from J, leaving 13 bases between them. Germline lookup yields CDR1 SGHAT and CDR2 FQNNGV. CDR3 in amino acids: CASSGAERDGYTF. The CDR3 DNA sequence: TGTGCCAGCAGCGGGGCCGAACGGGATGGCTACACCTTC. The full variable domain, rest sourced from reference TRBV11-2 and TRBJ1-2, is EAGVAQSPRYKIIEKRQSVAFWCNPISGHATLYWYQQILGQGPKLLIQFQNNGVVDDSQLPKDRFSAERLKGVDSTLKIQPAKLEDSAVYLCASSGAERDGYTFGSGTRLTVV.

This clone showed up just once. This rearrangement joins TRBV7-3 to TRBJ2-3; 9 bases line up with TRBD1. The CDR3 length is 14 residues. The junction had 3 bases not matched to a gene; V was cut back by 4 bases and J by 4 bases. The germline gives CDR1 SGHTA, CDR2 FQGTGA. CDR3: CASSSDRGSDTQYF. The CDR3 nucleotides are TGTGCCAGCAGCTCGGACAGGGGCTCAGATACGCAGTATTTT.